This paragraph covers one T cell receptor beta chain sequence. The data were taken from a study of T cells in localized non-small cell lung cancer. Generated by immunoSEQ multiplex PCR, the TCRdb table keeps only in-frame clones and is missing some. The profile covers tens of thousands of clones, with 80% to 90% appearing a single time and around 1.1% taken by the ten largest. V shed 5 bases, J shed 12 bases, and the junction held 12 bases outside the gene matches. Germline V gene lookup returns CDR1 SGHKS and CDR2 YYEKEE (reference sequence). This CDR3 has 14 residues. This sequence was found in a woman aged 35-75 years with stage I lung adenocarcinoma. The specimen comprised peripheral blood, sampled before any cancer treatment. The chain joins TRBV5-5 to TRBJ2-1, with 9 bases matching TRBD1. For the CDR3, the DNA is TGTGCCAGCAGAAGGGACAGGGCTAATGAGGGGCAGTTCTTC. Its translation: CASRRDRANEGQFF.